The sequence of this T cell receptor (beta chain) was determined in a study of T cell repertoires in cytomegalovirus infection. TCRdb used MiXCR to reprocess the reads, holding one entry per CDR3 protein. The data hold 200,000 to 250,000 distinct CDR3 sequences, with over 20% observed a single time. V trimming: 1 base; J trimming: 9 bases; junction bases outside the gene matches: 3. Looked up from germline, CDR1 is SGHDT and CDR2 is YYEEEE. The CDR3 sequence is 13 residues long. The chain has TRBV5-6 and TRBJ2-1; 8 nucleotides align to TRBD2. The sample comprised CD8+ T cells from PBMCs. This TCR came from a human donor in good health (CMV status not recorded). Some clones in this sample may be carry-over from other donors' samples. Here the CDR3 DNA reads TGTGCCAGCAGCTTGCCCGGGGGGGGTGAGCAGTTCTTC. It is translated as CASSLPGGGEQFF.